Below are 26 T cell receptor beta chains sequenced from a single sample in a study of blood T cell repertoires in COVID-19. Repertoires were generated with immunoSEQ multiplex PCR, while TCRdb's copy carries only in-frame clones and drops some. The sample contains more than 100,000 clones, over 65% of which appear only once. The sequencing input was peripheral blood. The receptor set was obtained from a human donor with acute or convalescent COVID-19. The donor label of this sample is uncertain.

The V gene is TRBV6-6, the J gene TRBJ2-1; 7 bases agree with TRBD2. The CDR3 runs to 15 residues. Germline-derived CDR1 and CDR2 are MNHNY and SVGAGI (reference sequence). Trimming cost V 6 bases and J 4 bases; bases outside gene matches: 9. The CDR3 DNA follows: TGTGCCAGCAGGCGGATTGGGGGGGGGTACAATGAGCAGTTCTTC. This codes for CASRRIGGGYNEQFF.

The CDR3 DNA is TGCGCCAGCAGCATCAGGGGCGACTACAATGAGCAGTTCTTC. Protein sequence: CASSIRGDYNEQFF. This sequence joins TRBV5-1 and TRBJ2-1; possibly TRBD1 for D (6 bases). V lost 4 bases to trimming and J lost 3 bases, with 11 bases between them. The CDR3 extends over 14 amino acids. Germline loops: CDR1 SGHRS, CDR2 YFSETQ.

Ten or more counts support this clone. The rearrangement uses TRBV11-2 and TRBJ1-6, with 8 bases identical to TRBD1. The CDR3 spans 14 residues. The germline V gene encodes CDR1 SGHAT and CDR2 FQNNGV. Trimming took 7 bases from V and 7 from J; bases not matched to a gene: 6. The CDR3 loop is CASKTTGVNSPLHF. The CDR3 region has the DNA TGTGCCAGCAAAACGACAGGGGTCAATTCACCCCTCCACTTT.

The V gene is TRBV30, the J gene TRBJ2-2; weak D call: TRBD1 (6 bases). Germline CDR1 and CDR2: GTSNPN and SVGIG (reference sequence). This CDR3 is 13 amino acids long. Trimming shortened V by 7 bases and J by 3 bases, and 12 bases separated the two germline ends. For the CDR3, the DNA is TGTGCCTTGCGGACAGTTTACACCGGGGAGCTGTTTTTT. Its protein is CALRTVYTGELFF. Combining the CDR3 with reference TRBV30 and TRBJ2-2 gives the whole variable domain SQTIHQWPATLVQPVGSPLSLECTVEGTSNPNLYWYRQAAGRGLQLLFYSVGIGQISSEVPQNLSASRPQDRQFILSSKKLLLSDSGFYLCALRTVYTGELFFGEGSRLTVL.

The chain joins TRBV5-6 to TRBJ1-1; D unclear. Trimming left V 0 bases short and J 0 bases short, with 6 bases between. The CDR3 loop spans 14 amino acids. Germline V gives CDR1 SGHDT, CDR2 YYEEEE. CDR3 bases: TGTGCCAGCAGCTTGGGGCAGGTGAACACTGAAGCTTTCTTT. It yields the protein CASSLGQVNTEAFF.

The chain has TRBV9 and TRBJ2-2; 7 nucleotides line up with TRBD2. Germline CDR1 is SGDLS and CDR2 is YYNGEE. CDR3 size: 15 residues. V dropped 1 base and J dropped 4; count of bases not matched to a gene: 4. The CDR3 loop reads CASSVLAAITGELFF. In DNA, the CDR3 is TGTGCCAGCAGCGTACTAGCGGCCATCACCGGGGAGCTGTTTTTT.

This clone was seen only a few times. The chain uses TRBV24-1 and TRBJ2-1; TRBD2 matches 14 bases. The germline CDR1 and CDR2 sequences are KGHDR and SFDVKD. V was pared by 9 bases and J by 8 bases, with 8 bases of the junction left unmatched. The length of the CDR3 is 15 residues. Written as DNA, the CDR3 is TGTGCCACCGCCCGGACTAGCGGGGGGTTGGATGAGCAGTTCTTC. It translates to CATARTSGGLDEQFF.

This clone was observed a handful of times. V is TRBV6-5 and J is TRBJ1-2; TRBD1 matches at 9 bases. Germline lookup yields CDR1 MNHEY and CDR2 SVGAGI. The J segment lost 14 bases and the V segment lost 2 bases, leaving 3 bases of the junction unmatched. This CDR3 contains 11 residues. DNA for the CDR3: TGTGCCAGCAGTTACGGACAGGGGAGGACCTTC. Translated: CASSYGQGRTF.

The V and J genes are TRBV25-1 and TRBJ2-7, with D possibly TRBD1 on 6 matching bases. The CDR3 is 15 residues long. Germline CDR1 is MGHDK and CDR2 is SYGVNS. V was shortened by 3 bases and J by 2 bases, with 14 bases between the two germline ends. CDR3 protein: CASSDPLTGPYEQYF. DNA for the CDR3: TGTGCCAGCAGTGACCCACTAACAGGGCCCTACGAGCAGTACTTC.

The rearrangement uses TRBV2 and TRBJ1-6, with a weak D call TRBD1 (5 bases). The CDR3 totals 15 residues. From germline, CDR1 is SNHLY and CDR2 FYNNEI. The V gene lost 5 bases and the J gene lost 3 bases, with 11 bases spanning the gap. The CDR3 DNA reads as TGTGCCAGCAGTCGCCTCCAGGGCTATAATTCACCCCTCCACTTT. Its translation is CASSRLQGYNSPLHF.

In nucleotides, the CDR3 is TGTGCCAGCAGCCCCGCGGCAAGCGGGGGGTCGGATACGCAGTATTTT. It codes for CASSPAASGGSDTQYF. V is TRBV3-1 (or the pseudogene TRBV3-2) and J is TRBJ2-3; 9 bases are shared with TRBD2. The CDR3 is made up of 16 amino acids. CDR1 is LGHDT and CDR2 is YNNKEL in the germline V gene (reference sequence). The trim removed 4 bases at V and 6 bases at J, leaving 11 bases unmatched.

The chain is built from TRBV30 and TRBJ1-2, with D perhaps matching TRBD1 (6 bases). Per germline, CDR1 GTSNPN and CDR2 SVGIG (reference sequence). Trimming removed 0 bases from V and 0 bases from J, with 14 bases in between. The length of the CDR3 is 16 residues. CDR3 amino acids: CAWSVLVAGANYGYTF. The CDR3 region has the DNA TGTGCCTGGAGTGTACTTGTGGCAGGGGCTAACTATGGCTACACCTTC.

The J gene is TRBJ2-7, the V gene TRBV6-2 or TRBV6-3; the match to TRBD2 covers 11 bases. The V and J ends lost 2 bases and 0 bases, in that order; junction bases with no gene match: 3. This CDR3 comprises 16 residues. CDR1 is MNHEY and CDR2 is SVGEGT in the germline V gene. In DNA form, the CDR3 reads TGTGCCAGCAGTTACGCTAGCGGGGGGAGCTCCTACGAGCAGTACGTC. This translates into CASSYASGGSSYEQYV.

The chain combines TRBV10-2 with TRBJ1-5; a weak D match, TRBD1 (5 bases). V was cut by 0 bases and J by 0 bases, with 6 bases left in between. Looked up from germline, CDR1 is WSHSY and CDR2 is SAAADI. This CDR3 has 15 amino acids. The CDR3: CASSESGGSNQPQHF. The CDR3, as DNA: TGCGCCAGCAGTGAGTCGGGGGGTAGCAATCAGCCCCAGCATTTT.

CDR3 sequence: CASSPQTLGASGNTIYF. The CDR3 DNA reads TGTGCCAGCTCACCCCAGACCTTAGGGGCCTCTGGAAACACCATATATTTT. The chain links TRBV18 to TRBJ1-3; a weak D match, TRBD1 (5 bases). The germline V and J ends were trimmed by 3 bases and 0 bases, with 15 bases remaining between them. CDR3 length: 17 amino acids. The V gene's germline CDR1 is KGHSH and CDR2 LQKENI.

The chain employs TRBV27 and TRBJ1-1; D is ambiguous. Germline assignment: CDR1 MNHEY and CDR2 SMNVEV (reference sequence). V lost 4 bases, J lost 1 base, and 13 bases lay in between. The CDR3 sequence is 15 residues long. CDR3 protein: CASSSHRRENTEAFF. The CDR3 nucleotides are TGTGCCAGCAGTTCCCACCGGCGGGAGAACACTGAAGCTTTCTTT.

The chain carries TRBV18 and TRBJ1-4, with TRBD1 matching 9 bases. V was clipped by 1 base and J by 0 bases; unmatched bases: 0. CDR1 KGHSH and CDR2 LQKENI come from the germline V gene. The CDR3 extends over 16 amino acids. CDR3 DNA: TGTGCCAGCTCACCACGACAGGGGGCAACTAATGAAAAACTGTTTTTT. Protein product: CASSPRQGATNEKLFF. The full variable domain, completed using reference TRBV18 and TRBJ1-4, is NAGVMQNPRHLVRRRGQEARLRCSPMKGHSHVYWYRQLPEEGLKFMVYLQKENIIDESGMPKERFSAEFPKEGPSILRIQQVVRGDSAAYFCASSPRQGATNEKLFFGSGTQLSVL.

The J gene is TRBJ2-4, the V gene TRBV15; 7 bases agree with TRBD2. The germline CDR1 and CDR2 sequences are LNHNV and YYDKDF (reference sequence). This CDR3 is 15 amino acids long. The V and J ends lost 4 bases and 0 bases, in that order; junction bases with no gene match: 3. The CDR3 DNA sequence: TGTGCCACCAGCACCTGGGGGGGAGCCAAAAACATTCAGTACTTC. It yields the protein CATSTWGGAKNIQYF. The full variable domain, its missing parts supplied by reference TRBV15 and TRBJ2-4, is DAMVIQNPRYQVTQFGKPVTLSCSQTLNHNVMYWYQQKSSQAPKLLFHYYDKDFNNEADTPDNFQSRRPNTSFCFLDIRSPGLGDTAMYLCATSTWGGAKNIQYFGAGTRLSVL.

This clone was counted only a few times. This chain uses TRBV21-1 with TRBJ2-3; TRBD1 reflects the table's D call only, with no check against the DNA. TRBV21-1 is noted as a pseudogene. The CDR3 extends over 20 amino acids. CDR3 nucleotide sequence: TGTGCCAGCAGCAAAGCGGGGGACAGGCGGGCGATGCCAAACCCAGATACGCAGTATTTT. This encodes CASSKAGDRRAMPNPDTQYF.

This clone was detected only a few times. The chain couples TRBV5-5 to TRBJ2-3; 7 bases fit TRBD1. Germline V gene lookup returns CDR1 SGHKS and CDR2 YYEKEE (reference sequence). The CDR3 totals 17 residues. V lost 2 bases, J lost 3 bases, and 12 bases stayed unmatched. The chain's CDR3 is CASSFGDKGARTDTQYF. DNA for the CDR3: TGTGCCAGCAGCTTTGGGGATAAGGGGGCTAGGACAGATACGCAGTATTTT.

The V call is TRBV7-9, the J call TRBJ1-5; the D gene is possibly TRBD1 (5 bases). Germline V gene sequence: CDR1 SEHNR, CDR2 FQNEAQ (reference sequence). CDR3 size: 13 residues. Trimming took 10 bases from V and 4 from J, leaving 14 bases between them. CDR3 sequence (DNA): TGTGCCAAGAACGGGGGGGAAAATCAGCCCCAGCATTTT. Its protein product is CAKNGGENQPQHF.

There are a few counts of this clone. The chain is built from TRBV11-2 and TRBJ2-1; 7 positions match TRBD1. CDR3 length: 15 residues. J gave up 7 bases and V 6 bases, and 12 bases lay outside the gene matches. The germline V gene encodes CDR1 SGHAT and CDR2 FQNNGV. Here the CDR3 reads CASRQTVGGDNEQFF. CDR3 nucleotide sequence: TGTGCCAGCAGACAAACGGTAGGGGGCGATAATGAGCAGTTCTTC.

This chain connects TRBV3-1 (or the pseudogene TRBV3-2) to TRBJ2-7; 9 bases agree with TRBD1. Germline CDR1 and CDR2: LGHDT and YNNKEL (reference sequence). Germline trimming cut 4 bases from V and 3 bases from J; bases unmatched to any gene: 7. The CDR3 runs to 15 residues. The CDR3 bases are TGTGCCAGCAGCCCCGGGACAGGGAGTAACTACGAGCAGTACTTC. Its translation: CASSPGTGSNYEQYF.

The chain has TRBV18 and TRBJ2-4; D might be TRBD2 (5 bases). The germline CDR1 and CDR2 sequences are KGHSH and LQKENI. CDR3 length: 15 amino acids. V gave up 8 bases and J gave up 3 bases, with 17 bases separating them. The CDR3 DNA is TGTGCCAGCGCGGACTTAGGATGGGGCAAAAACATTCAGTACTTC. Translating it yields CASADLGWGKNIQYF.

The chain is built from TRBV7-6 and TRBJ2-5; 7 nucleotides match TRBD2. This CDR3 is 15 amino acids long. Germline assignment: CDR1 SGHVS and CDR2 FNYEAQ. Trimming removed 6 bases from V and 3 bases from J; junction bases left unmatched: 10. The CDR3 nucleotides are TGTGCCAGCAGTCTTCGGGGGGATGGAAAAGAGACCCAGTACTTC. It translates to CASSLRGDGKETQYF.

This CDR3 is CASSLGRTTQETQYF. Here the CDR3 DNA reads TGTGCCAGCAGCTTAGGGAGGACTACCCAAGAGACCCAGTACTTC. This chain joins TRBV7-8 and TRBJ2-5; a weak D match, TRBD2 (6 bases). In germline, CDR1 is SGHVS, CDR2 FQNEAQ. The CDR3 consists of 15 residues. V lost 1 base, J lost 1 base, and 10 bases lay in between.